This entry features one T cell receptor (beta chain) sequence. Antigen unknown. Germline values: CDR1 MDHEN, CDR2 SYDVKM. The V gene end was trimmed by 6 bases and the J gene end by 2 bases; junction bases not matched to a gene: 5. The CDR3 is 14 residues long. CD4+ cells underwent separation, giving CD45RA+ naive and CD45RA-negative memory subsets. Sequencing was performed with immunoSEQ multiplex PCR; in TCRdb, only in-frame clones are kept and a portion is missing. The profile shows about 660,000 clones, about 74% of them singletons. The entry originates in a study of shared clonotypes between healthy human individuals. General study points: The sharing of 4.5% to 6.5% of naive CD4 clonotypes was seen across a handful of donors. Estimated clonotype richness was generally higher in naive than memory subsets. Depth of sequencing was expected to influence donor clonotype sharing.

The chain links TRBV28 to TRBJ2-3; 7 nucleotides agree with TRBD2. This TCR came from a woman between 25 and 40 years old in good health. Sequenced input: memory CD4+ T cells sorted from blood. Subset indicated: CD45RA-negative fraction. CDR3 in amino acids: CASREGLSTDTQYF. The CDR3 DNA reads as TGTGCCAGCAGAGAGGGACTATCCACAGATACGCAGTATTTT.